This T cell receptor beta chain came from a study of OX40 agonist ivuxolimab in advanced cancers. The wider study: Given to patients was ivuxolimab, an agonistic anti-OX40 (CD134) antibody.

Germline lookup yields CDR1 SGHRS and CDR2 YFSETQ. Trimming removed 4 bases at V and 5 bases at J, with 21 bases between. The length of the CDR3 is 16 residues. Profiled with immunoSEQ multiplex PCR; TCRdb holds only in-frame clones, not every one. The data contain some 98,000 clones, around 90% of them seen just once; the ten biggest clones take up roughly 0.31%. This sequence joins TRBV5-1 and TRBJ1-1; D call uncertain. Sequenced here: CD4+ or CD8+ T cells sorted from blood, sampled in a trial of the OX40 agonist ivuxolimab. This TCR was recovered from an adult with an advanced solid tumor such as melanoma, head and neck, liver or kidney cancer. The CDR3, as DNA: TGCGCCAGCAGCGTGGCTGTCTCAGGAGGTGTTACTGAAGCTTTCTTT. Residues: CASSVAVSGGVTEAFF.